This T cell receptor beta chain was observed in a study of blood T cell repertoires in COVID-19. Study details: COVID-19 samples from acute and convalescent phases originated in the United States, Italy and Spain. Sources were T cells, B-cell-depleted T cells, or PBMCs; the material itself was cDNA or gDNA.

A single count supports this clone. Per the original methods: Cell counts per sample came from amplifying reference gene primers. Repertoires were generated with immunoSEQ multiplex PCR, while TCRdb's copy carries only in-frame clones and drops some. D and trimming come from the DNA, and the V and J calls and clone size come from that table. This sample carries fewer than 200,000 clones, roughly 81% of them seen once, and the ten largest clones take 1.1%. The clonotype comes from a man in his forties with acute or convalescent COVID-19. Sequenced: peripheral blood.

The CDR3 DNA follows: TGTGCCAGCAGCAAAGTACCCGGAGTACTAAACACTGAAGCTTTCTTT. Residues: CASSKVPGVLNTEAFF. V is TRBV21-1 and J is TRBJ1-1. TRBV21-1 is termed a pseudogene. The length of the CDR3 is 16 residues.